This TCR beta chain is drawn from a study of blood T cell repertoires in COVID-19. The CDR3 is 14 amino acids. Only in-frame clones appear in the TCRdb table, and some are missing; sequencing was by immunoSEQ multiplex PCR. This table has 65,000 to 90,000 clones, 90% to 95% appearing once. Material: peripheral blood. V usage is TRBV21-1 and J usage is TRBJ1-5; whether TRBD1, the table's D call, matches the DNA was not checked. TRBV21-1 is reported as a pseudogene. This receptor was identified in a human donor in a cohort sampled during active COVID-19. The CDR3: CASSKDQFNQPQHF. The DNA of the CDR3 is TGTGCCAGCAGCAAAGATCAGTTCAATCAGCCCCAGCATTTT.